Shown below are 19 T cell receptor beta chains from a single sample sequenced in a study of blood T cells in healthy people across ages. Sample-barcoded 5' priming and a J-beta primer mix drove a second PCR of roughly 6 to 12 cycles. TCRdb used MiXCR to reprocess the 5' RACE reads, holding one entry per CDR3 protein. This sample yields 600,000 or so distinct CDR3 sequences, of which roughly 31% are seen a single time; around 14% belongs to the top ten. The sample comprised blood. These receptors were taken from a woman of 80 years or more in good health.

The sample holds many counts of this clonotype. Here the CDR3 DNA reads TGTGCCAGCAAGAGGGTGGCTGGGGCCAACGTCCTGACTTTC. Encoded protein: CASKRVAGANVLTF. This chain connects TRBV2 to TRBJ2-6, with TRBD2 as a possible D gene (5 bases). With 7 bases removed from V and 2 bases from J, the gap between germline ends came to 9 bases. This CDR3 has 14 amino acids. Per germline, CDR1 SNHLY and CDR2 FYNNEI. The full variable domain, with the rest looked up from reference TRBV2 and TRBJ2-6, is EPEVTQTPSHQVTQMGQEVILRCVPISNHLYFYWYRQILGQKVEFLVSFYNNEISEKSEIFDDQFSVERPDGSNFTLKIRSTKLEDSAMYFCASKRVAGANVLTFGAGSRLTVL.

This clonotype was detected only a few times. The rearrangement joins TRBV27 to TRBJ1-5; 9 bases are shared with TRBD1. J was trimmed by 6 bases and V by 5 bases; bases with no gene match: 11. CDR1 and CDR2 (germline): MNHEY, SMNVEV (reference sequence). This CDR3 is 16 amino acids long. The CDR3 reads CASSPIQGARGQPQHF. CDR3 in DNA: TGTGCCAGCAGTCCAATACAGGGGGCGCGGGGTCAGCCCCAGCATTTT.

The chain joins TRBV6-6 to TRBJ1-4, with D hard to call. Germline V lookup: CDR1 MNHNY, CDR2 SVGAGI (reference sequence). Trimming left V 2 bases short and J 8 bases short, with 6 bases between. The CDR3 loop spans 12 amino acids. The CDR3 is CASSYAREKLFF. The CDR3 DNA reads as TGTGCCAGCAGTTACGCCAGGGAAAAACTGTTTTTT.

This sequence joins TRBV29-1 and TRBJ1-1; D is ambiguous. Trimming cost V 3 bases and J 5 bases, with 13 bases left between them. Germline V gene lookup returns CDR1 SQVTM and CDR2 ANQGSEA. This CDR3 spans 13 amino acids. The CDR3 DNA reads TGCAGCGTTGAGAGTCTGGCTGGGACTGAAGCTTTCTTT. Translating gives CSVESLAGTEAFF. Based on the CDR3 plus reference TRBV29-1 and TRBJ1-1, the full variable domain is SAVISQKPSRDICQRGTSLTIQCQVDSQVTMMFWYRQQPGQSLTLIATANQGSEATYESGFVIDKFPISRPNLTFSTLTVSNMSPEDSSIYLCSVESLAGTEAFFGQGTRLTVV.

The genes are TRBV6-6 and TRBJ1-1; 9 bases agree with TRBD1. This CDR3 has 14 residues. Germline assignment: CDR1 MNHNY and CDR2 SVGAGI (reference sequence). J was trimmed by 7 bases and V by 6 bases; bases with no gene match: 9. The CDR3 nucleotides read TGTGCCAGCAGCAGAACAGGGGGCGCCGGTGAAGCTTTCTTT. Translating it yields CASSRTGGAGEAFF.

This clonotype was seen many times. The V call is TRBV7-6, the J call TRBJ2-3, with D unclear. The CDR3 has 14 amino acids. V lost 5 bases to trimming and J lost 6 bases, with 15 bases between them. CDR1 is SGHVS, CDR2 FNYEAQ, per germline. The CDR3 region is CASSPHEVSDTQYF. CDR3 coding DNA: TGTGCCAGCAGCCCTCACGAGGTTTCGGATACGCAGTATTTT.

A word on this clonotype: A junction end diverges from the germline sequence, so it may reflect a read error. The rearrangement joins TRBV20-1 to TRBJ2-1, with a weak D call TRBD2 (5 bases). This CDR3 has 13 amino acids. Germline assignment: CDR1 DFQATT and CDR2 SNEGSKA (reference sequence). CDR3 sequence (DNA): TGCAGTGCTCCCACGAGCTCCTACAATGAGCGGTACTTC. Translation: CSAPTSSYNERYF.

The table lists this clonotype with many counts. A read error may explain this, as a much larger clone is one base away. The chain links TRBV7-3 to TRBJ2-7; D not certain. The germline V gene encodes CDR1 SGHTA and CDR2 FQGTGA. This CDR3 has 13 amino acids. Trimming shortened V by 2 bases and J by 7 bases, and 12 bases separated the two germline ends. This chain's CDR3 is CASSLEIYNEQYF. The CDR3 DNA follows: TGTGCCAGCAGCTTAGAGATATACAATGAGCAGTACTTC.

This clonotype was picked up a small number of times. V usage is TRBV30 and J usage is TRBJ2-1, with 8 positions matching TRBD2. The V gene end was trimmed by 5 bases and the J gene end by 9 bases; junction bases not matched to a gene: 9. Per the germline V gene, CDR1 is GTSNPN and CDR2 is SVGIG (reference sequence). The length of the CDR3 is 13 residues. The CDR3 loop is CAWGTGTSREQFF. The CDR3 nucleotides are TGTGCCTGGGGTACAGGGACTAGTCGTGAGCAGTTCTTC. Together with reference TRBV30 and TRBJ2-1, the CDR3 gives the full variable domain: SQTIHQWPATLVQPVGSPLSLECTVEGTSNPNLYWYRQAAGRGLQLLFYSVGIGQISSEVPQNLSASRPQDRQFILSSKKLLLSDSGFYLCAWGTGTSREQFFGPGTRLTVL.

Regarding this clonotype: This could be a read error, since a much larger clone is one nucleotide away. Likely a read error: the CDR3 ends without its conserved phenylalanine or tryptophan. The V and J genes are TRBV29-1 and TRBJ1-5; a weak D match, TRBD1 (6 bases). Trimming cost V 6 bases and J 0 bases, with 12 bases left between them. The CDR3 length is 14 residues. Germline V gene lookup returns CDR1 SQVTM and CDR2 ANQGSEA. This CDR3 reads CSVGDIYSNQPQHV. The CDR3 region has the DNA TGCAGCGTCGGGGACATCTATAGCAATCAGCCCCAGCATGTT.

The chain links TRBV7-2 to TRBJ2-3; no definite D call. V gave up 6 bases and J gave up 2 bases, with 12 bases separating them. From germline, CDR1 is SGHTA and CDR2 FQGNSA. CDR3 size: 14 residues. The CDR3 DNA reads TGTGCCAGCAGTCCCCGGCGGACCACAGATACGCAGTATTTT. As protein: CASSPRRTTDTQYF.

Note on this clonotype: A much larger clone lies a single base off, so this may be a read error. The chain couples TRBV20-1 to TRBJ1-2, with 8 bases fitting TRBD1. Germline V gene lookup returns CDR1 DFQATT and CDR2 SNEGSKA (reference sequence). The CDR3 totals 14 residues. This CDR3 reads CSARNQGANRGYNF. The CDR3, as DNA: TGCAGTGCTAGAAACCAGGGGGCGAATAGGGGCTACAACTTC.

This clonotype was seen at least ten times. One base away lies a much larger clone, so this may be a sequencing read error. The chain joins TRBV7-2 to TRBJ2-5, with D unclear. From germline, CDR1 is SGHTA and CDR2 FQGNSA. This CDR3 contains 12 residues. Trimming left V 2 bases short and J 11 bases short, with 12 bases between. The DNA of the CDR3 is TGTGCCAGCAGCTTAAATTCCCGTGAGCAGTACTTC. Protein sequence: CASSLNSREQYF.

This clonotype appeared a few times. The V gene is TRBV12-3 or TRBV12-4, the J gene TRBJ1-1; 7 bases are shared with TRBD1. V shed 4 bases and J 3 bases; nucleotides not matched to a gene: 17. This CDR3 contains 18 residues. The CDR3 protein is CASSSLRGRRVGDTEAFF. Here the CDR3 DNA reads TGTGCCAGCAGTTCCTTGAGGGGGCGAAGGGTGGGAGACACTGAAGCTTTCTTT.

The rearrangement uses TRBV18 and TRBJ2-7, with D possibly called TRBD1 or TRBD2 (5 bases each). Germline values: CDR1 KGHSH, CDR2 LQKENI. The CDR3 covers 15 residues. Trimming left V 3 bases short and J 1 base short, with 13 bases between. The CDR3 DNA reads as TGTGCCAGCTCACCGTCCGGGGCGAAATCCTACGAGCAGTACTTC. Translated, it gives CASSPSGAKSYEQYF.

J is TRBJ1-5 and V is TRBV7-2, with TRBD1 as a possible D gene (6 bases). Trimming took 2 bases from V and 2 from J, leaving 19 bases between them. The CDR3 has 18 amino acids. The germline gives CDR1 SGHTA, CDR2 FQGNSA. The DNA of the CDR3 is TGTGCCAGCAGCTTATTCGCCAGGGGCGTAATCCGCAATCAGCCCCAGCATTTT. It encodes CASSLFARGVIRNQPQHF.

In its sample, this clonotype was seen many times. The CDR3 loop is CSLSDLNIQYF. The DNA of the CDR3 is TGCAGTCTTTCGGACCTAAACATTCAGTACTTC. The chain couples TRBV20-1 to TRBJ2-4; D gene uncertain. CDR1 is DFQATT and CDR2 is SNEGSKA in the germline V gene (reference sequence). Trimming removed 8 bases at V and 6 bases at J, with 11 bases between. The CDR3 is made up of 11 amino acids.

This clonotype was counted ten times or more. The chain is built from TRBV27 and TRBJ2-7, with D possibly being TRBD1 or TRBD2 (5 bases each). Between the trimmed V and J ends, which lost 8 bases and 12 bases, there was a span of 23 bases. Germline V gives CDR1 MNHEY, CDR2 SMNVEV (reference sequence). The CDR3 is 13 amino acids. The CDR3 region has the DNA TGTGCCAGCGCACCGGTTCCGGGGCTTAACTTGTACTTC. Its translation: CASAPVPGLNLYF.

This clonotype was detected many times. The chain has TRBV24-1 and TRBJ1-5, with no clear D. The CDR3 spans 19 residues. CDR1 KGHDR and CDR2 SFDVKD come from the germline V gene. V gave up 2 bases and J gave up 2 bases, with 21 bases separating them. CDR3 DNA: TGTGCCACCAGTGATTCAGCCCGATCGTTAGGACTAGGCAATCAGCCCCAGCATTTT. Amino acid sequence: CATSDSARSLGLGNQPQHF.